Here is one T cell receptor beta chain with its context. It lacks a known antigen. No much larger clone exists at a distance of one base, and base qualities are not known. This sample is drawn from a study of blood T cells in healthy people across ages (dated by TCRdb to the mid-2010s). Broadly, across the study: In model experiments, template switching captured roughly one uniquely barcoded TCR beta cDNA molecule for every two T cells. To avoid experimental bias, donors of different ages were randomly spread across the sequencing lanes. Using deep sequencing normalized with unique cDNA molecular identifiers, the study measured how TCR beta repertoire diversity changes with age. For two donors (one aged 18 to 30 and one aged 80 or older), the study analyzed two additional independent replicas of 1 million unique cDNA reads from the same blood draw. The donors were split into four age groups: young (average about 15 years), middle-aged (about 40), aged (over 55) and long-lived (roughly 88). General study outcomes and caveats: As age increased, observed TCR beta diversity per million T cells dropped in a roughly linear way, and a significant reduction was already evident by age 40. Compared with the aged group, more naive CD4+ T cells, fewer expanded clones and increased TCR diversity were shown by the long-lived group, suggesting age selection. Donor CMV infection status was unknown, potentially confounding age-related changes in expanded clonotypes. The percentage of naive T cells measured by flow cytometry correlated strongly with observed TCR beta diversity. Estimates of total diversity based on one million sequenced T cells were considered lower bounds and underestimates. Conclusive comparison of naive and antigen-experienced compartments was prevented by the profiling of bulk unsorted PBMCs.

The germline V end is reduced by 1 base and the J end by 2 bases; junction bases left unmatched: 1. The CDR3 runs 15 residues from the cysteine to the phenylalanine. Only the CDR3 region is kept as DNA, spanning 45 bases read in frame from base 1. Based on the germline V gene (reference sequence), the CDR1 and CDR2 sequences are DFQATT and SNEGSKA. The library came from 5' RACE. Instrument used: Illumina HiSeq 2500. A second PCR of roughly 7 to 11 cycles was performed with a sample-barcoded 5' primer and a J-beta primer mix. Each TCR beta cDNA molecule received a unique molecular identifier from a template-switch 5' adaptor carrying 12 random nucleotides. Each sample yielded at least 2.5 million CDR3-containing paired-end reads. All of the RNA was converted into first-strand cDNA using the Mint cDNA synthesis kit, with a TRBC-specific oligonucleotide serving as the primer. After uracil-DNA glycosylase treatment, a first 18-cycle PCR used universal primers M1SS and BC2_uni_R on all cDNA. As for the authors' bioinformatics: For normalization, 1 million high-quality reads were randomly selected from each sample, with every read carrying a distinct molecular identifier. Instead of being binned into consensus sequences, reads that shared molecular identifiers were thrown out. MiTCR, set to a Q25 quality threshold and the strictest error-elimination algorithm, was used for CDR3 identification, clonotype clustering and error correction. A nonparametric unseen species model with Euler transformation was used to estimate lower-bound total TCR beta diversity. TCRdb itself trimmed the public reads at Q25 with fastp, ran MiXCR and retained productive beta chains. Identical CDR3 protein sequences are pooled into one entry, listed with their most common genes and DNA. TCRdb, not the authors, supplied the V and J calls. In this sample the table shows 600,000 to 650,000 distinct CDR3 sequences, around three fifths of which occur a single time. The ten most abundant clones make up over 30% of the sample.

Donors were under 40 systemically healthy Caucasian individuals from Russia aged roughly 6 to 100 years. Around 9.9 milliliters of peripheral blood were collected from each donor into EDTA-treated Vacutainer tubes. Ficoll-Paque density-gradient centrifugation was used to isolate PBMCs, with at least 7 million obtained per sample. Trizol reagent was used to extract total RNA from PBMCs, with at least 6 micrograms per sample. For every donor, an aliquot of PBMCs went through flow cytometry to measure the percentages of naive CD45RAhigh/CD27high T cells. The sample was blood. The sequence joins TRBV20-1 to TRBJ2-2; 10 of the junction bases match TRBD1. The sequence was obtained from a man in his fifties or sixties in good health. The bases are TGCAGTGCTAGAGGGACAGGGGGTAACACCGGGGAGCTGTTTTTT. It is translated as CSARGTGGNTGELFF.